This T cell receptor beta chain was documented in a study of blood T cell repertoires in COVID-19. Study-wide background: PBMCs, B-cell-depleted T cells, or T cells provided the cDNA or gDNA that made up the material.

The CDR3 runs to 12 residues. V lost 5 bases and J 5 bases, leaving 10 bases between the germline ends. Germline CDR1 reads SGHRS; CDR2 reads YFSETQ. Study processing details: The assay estimated nucleated cells by amplifying reference gene primers. TCRdb's copy holds only in-frame clones and misses some; the assay was immunoSEQ multiplex PCR. From that table come the V and J calls and clone size; the DNA was used to work out D and trimming. The data contain about 59,000 clones, around 80% of them seen just once; the ten biggest clones take up 3.5%. Sequenced sample: peripheral blood. This receptor was taken from a man in his sixties with acute or convalescent COVID-19. The chain uses TRBV5-1 and TRBJ1-2; a possible D gene is TRBD1 (6 bases). CDR3 DNA sequence: TGCGCCAGCAGTTGGGGACAATATGGCTACACCTTC. It encodes CASSWGQYGYTF.